Reported below is one TCR beta chain. Relative to the germline gene, one junction end is altered; a read error may explain this. This sample was included in a study of blood T cells in healthy people across ages. The germline V gene encodes CDR1 KGHSH and CDR2 LQKENI. The CDR3 runs to 13 residues. For the second PCR, which ran for about 6 to 11 cycles, a sample-barcoded 5' primer and a J-beta primer mix were used. Each cDNA molecule was tagged by a template-switch adaptor with 12 random nucleotides. Each CDR3 protein gets one entry after TCRdb re-called the 5' RACE reads with MiXCR. The sample has hundreds of thousands of distinct CDR3 sequences; roughly 50% are singletons.

V gene TRBV18 combines with J gene TRBJ1-1; D may be TRBD1 (5 bases). Sequenced material: blood. The sequence was obtained from an older man in good health. DNA of the CDR3: TGTGCCAGCTCGCCACAGGAGGTTACTGAAGCTTTCTTT. Protein: CASSPQEVTEAFF. The full variable domain, completed using reference TRBV18 and TRBJ1-1, is NAGVMQNPRHLVRRRGQEARLRCSPMKGHSHVYWYRQLPEEGLKFMVYLQKENIIDESGMPKERFSAEFPKEGPSILRIQQVVRGDSAAYFCASSPQEVTEAFFGQGTRLTVV.